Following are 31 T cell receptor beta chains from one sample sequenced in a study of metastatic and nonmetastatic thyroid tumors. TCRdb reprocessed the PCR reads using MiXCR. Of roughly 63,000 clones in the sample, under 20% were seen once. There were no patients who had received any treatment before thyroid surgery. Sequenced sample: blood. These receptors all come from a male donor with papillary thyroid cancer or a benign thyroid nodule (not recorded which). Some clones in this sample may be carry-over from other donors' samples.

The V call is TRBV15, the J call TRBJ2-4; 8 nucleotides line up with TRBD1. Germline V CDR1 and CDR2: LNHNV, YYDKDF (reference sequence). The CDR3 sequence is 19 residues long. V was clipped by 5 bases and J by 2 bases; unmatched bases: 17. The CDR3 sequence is CATSGTGQVSSSSKNIQYF. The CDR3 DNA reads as TGTGCCACCAGCGGCACGGGACAGGTGTCATCCTCCTCCAAAAACATTCAGTACTTC.

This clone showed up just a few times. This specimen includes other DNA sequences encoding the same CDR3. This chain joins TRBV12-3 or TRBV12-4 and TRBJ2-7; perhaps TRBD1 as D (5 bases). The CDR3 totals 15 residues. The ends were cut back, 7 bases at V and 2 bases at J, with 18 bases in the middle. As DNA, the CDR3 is TGTGCCAGCAACACCGGTACAGGTCCCCCCTACGAGCAGTACTTC. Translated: CASNTGTGPPYEQYF.

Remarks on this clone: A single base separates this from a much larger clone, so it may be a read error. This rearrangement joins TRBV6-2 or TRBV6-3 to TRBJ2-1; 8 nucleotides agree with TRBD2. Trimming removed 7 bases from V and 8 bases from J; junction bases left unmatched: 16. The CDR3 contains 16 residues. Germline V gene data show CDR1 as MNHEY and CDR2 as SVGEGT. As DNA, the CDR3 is TGTGCCAGCATCCCGAACGCAGCGGGGGCGATGGATGAGCAGTTCTTC. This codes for CASIPNAAGAMDEQFF.

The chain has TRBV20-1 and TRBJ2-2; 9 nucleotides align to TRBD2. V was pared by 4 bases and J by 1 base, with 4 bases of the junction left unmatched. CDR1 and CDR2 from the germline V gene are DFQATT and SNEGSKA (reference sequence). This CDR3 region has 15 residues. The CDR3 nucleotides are TGCAGTGCTAAAGCGGGAGGACGGAACACCGGGGAGCTGTTTTTT. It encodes CSAKAGGRNTGELFF.

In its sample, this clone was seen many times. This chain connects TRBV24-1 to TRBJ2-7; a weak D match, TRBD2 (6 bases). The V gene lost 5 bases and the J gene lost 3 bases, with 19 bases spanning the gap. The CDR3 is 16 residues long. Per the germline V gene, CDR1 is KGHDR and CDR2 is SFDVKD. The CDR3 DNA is TGTGCCACCAGTGGCGGGATTACCCCTAAGATCTACGAGCAGTACGTC. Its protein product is CATSGGITPKIYEQYV.

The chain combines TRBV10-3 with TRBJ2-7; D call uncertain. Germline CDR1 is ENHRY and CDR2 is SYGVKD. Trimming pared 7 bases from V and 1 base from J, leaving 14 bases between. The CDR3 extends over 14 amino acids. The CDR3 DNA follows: TGTGCCATCAAATCCAGCTCCGCTTCCTACGAGCAGTACTTC. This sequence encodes CAIKSSSASYEQYF.

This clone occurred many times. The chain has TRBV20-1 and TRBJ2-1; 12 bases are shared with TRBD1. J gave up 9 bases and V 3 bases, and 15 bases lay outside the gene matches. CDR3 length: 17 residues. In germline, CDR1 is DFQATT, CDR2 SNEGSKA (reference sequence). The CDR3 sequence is CSARGQGAISLRREQFF. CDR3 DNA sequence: TGCAGTGCTAGGGGACAGGGGGCGATATCCCTCAGACGTGAGCAGTTCTTC.

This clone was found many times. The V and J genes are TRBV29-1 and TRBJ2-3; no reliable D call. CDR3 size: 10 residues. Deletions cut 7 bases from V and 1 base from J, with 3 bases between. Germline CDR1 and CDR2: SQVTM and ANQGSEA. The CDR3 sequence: CSAGTDTQYF. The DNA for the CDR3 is TGCAGCGCTGGCACAGATACGCAGTATTTT.

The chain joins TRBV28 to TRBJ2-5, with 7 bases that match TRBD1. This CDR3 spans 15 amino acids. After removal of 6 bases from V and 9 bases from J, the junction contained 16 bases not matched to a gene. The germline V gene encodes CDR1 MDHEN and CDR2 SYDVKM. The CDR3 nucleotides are TGTGCCAGCAGGGCCGACCCGGGACAGATGTCTTCCCAGTACTTC. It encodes CASRADPGQMSSQYF.

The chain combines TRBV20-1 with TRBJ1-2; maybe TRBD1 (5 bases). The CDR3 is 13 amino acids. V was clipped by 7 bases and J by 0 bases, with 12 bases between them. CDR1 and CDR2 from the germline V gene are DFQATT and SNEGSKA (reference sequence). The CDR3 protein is CSVGGNPNYGYTF. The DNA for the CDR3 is TGCAGTGTGGGGGGGAACCCTAACTATGGCTACACCTTC.

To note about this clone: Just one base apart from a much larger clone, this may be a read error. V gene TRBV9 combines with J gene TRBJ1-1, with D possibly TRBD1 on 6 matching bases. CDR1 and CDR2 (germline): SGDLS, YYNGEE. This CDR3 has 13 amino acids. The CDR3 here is CASRVGGGTEAFF. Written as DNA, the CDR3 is TGTGCCAGCAGAGTAGGGGGGGGCACTGAAGCTTTCTTT.

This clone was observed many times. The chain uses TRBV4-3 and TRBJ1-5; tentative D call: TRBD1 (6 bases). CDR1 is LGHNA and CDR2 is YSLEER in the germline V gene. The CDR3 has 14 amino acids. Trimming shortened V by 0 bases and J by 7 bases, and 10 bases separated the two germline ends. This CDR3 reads CASSQDRGGQPQHF. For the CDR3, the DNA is TGCGCCAGCAGCCAAGACAGGGGCGGACAGCCCCAGCATTTT.

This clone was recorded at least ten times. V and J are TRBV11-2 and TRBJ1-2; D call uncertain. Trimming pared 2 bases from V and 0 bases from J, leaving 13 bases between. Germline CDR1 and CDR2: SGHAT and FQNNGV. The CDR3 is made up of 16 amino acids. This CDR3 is CASSLQPGSTNYGYTF. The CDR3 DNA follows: TGTGCCAGCAGCTTACAACCGGGATCCACTAACTATGGCTACACCTTC.

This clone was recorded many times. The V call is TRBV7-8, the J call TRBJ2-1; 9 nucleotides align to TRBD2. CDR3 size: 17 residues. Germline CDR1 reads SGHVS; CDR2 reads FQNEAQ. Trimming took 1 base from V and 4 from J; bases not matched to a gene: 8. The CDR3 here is CASSLEGGGAIYNEQFF. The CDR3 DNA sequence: TGTGCCAGCAGCTTAGAGGGCGGGGGGGCTATTTACAATGAGCAGTTCTTC.

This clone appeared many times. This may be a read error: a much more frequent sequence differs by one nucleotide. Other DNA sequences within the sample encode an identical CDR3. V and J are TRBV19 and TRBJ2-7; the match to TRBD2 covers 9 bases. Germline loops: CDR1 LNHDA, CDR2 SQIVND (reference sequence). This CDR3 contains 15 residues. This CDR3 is CASSSVGLANYEQYF. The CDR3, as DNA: TGCGCCAGTAGCTCGGTTGGACTAGCGAACTACGAGCAGTACTTC.

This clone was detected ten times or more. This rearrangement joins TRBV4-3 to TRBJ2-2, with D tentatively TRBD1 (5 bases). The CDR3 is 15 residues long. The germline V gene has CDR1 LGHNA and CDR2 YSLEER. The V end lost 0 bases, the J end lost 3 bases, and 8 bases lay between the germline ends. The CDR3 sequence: CASSQDGAHTGELFF. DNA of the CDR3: TGCGCCAGCAGCCAAGATGGGGCGCACACCGGGGAGCTGTTTTTT.

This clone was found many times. The CDR3 reads CASSLDRASGSQYV. The CDR3 region has the DNA TGTGCCAGCAGCTTAGATAGGGCTAGCGGGAGTCAGTACGTC. The chain joins TRBV11-2 to TRBJ2-7, with TRBD2 matching over 10 bases. Germline trimming cut 0 bases from V and 10 bases from J; bases unmatched to any gene: 6. The CDR3 totals 14 residues. Germline CDR1 reads SGHAT; CDR2 reads FQNNGV.

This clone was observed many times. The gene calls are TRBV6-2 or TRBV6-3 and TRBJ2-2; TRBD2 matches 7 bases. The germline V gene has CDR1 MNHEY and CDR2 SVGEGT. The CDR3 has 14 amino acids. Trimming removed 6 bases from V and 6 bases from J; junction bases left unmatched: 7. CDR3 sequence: CASSQSTSAGELFF. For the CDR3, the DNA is TGTGCCAGCAGCCAATCAACTAGCGCCGGGGAGCTGTTTTTT.

For the CDR3, the DNA is TGCAGTGCTCGGGATATAGTGGCGGAGGGTGGTCAGTCGTTGCATTTT. Its translation is CSARDIVAEGGQSLHF. The V call is TRBV20-1, the J call TRBJ1-5; no definite D call. The germline CDR1 and CDR2 sequences are DFQATT and SNEGSKA (reference sequence). Trimming removed 5 bases at V and 15 bases at J, with 32 bases between. CDR3 size: 16 residues.

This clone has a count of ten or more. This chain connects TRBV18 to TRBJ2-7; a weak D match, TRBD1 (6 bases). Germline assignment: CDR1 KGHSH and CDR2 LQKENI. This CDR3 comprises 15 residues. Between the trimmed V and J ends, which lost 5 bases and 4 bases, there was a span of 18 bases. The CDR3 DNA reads TGTGCCAGCTCATCCCCCATACAGGGTATTTACGAGCAGTACTTC. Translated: CASSSPIQGIYEQYF.

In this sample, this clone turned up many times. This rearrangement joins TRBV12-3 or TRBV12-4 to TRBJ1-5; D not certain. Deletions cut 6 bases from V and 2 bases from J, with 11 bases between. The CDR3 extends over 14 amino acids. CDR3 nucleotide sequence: TGTGCCAGCAGATCTTCCGGGGGCAATCAGCCCCAGCATTTT. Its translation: CASRSSGGNQPQHF.

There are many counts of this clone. In DNA form, the CDR3 reads TGTGCCAGCAGTACCCTAGCGGGGGAAACCTACGAGCAGTACTTC. This gives the protein CASSTLAGETYEQYF. The chain recombines TRBV6-1 with TRBJ2-7, with 10 positions matching TRBD2. Per the germline V gene, CDR1 is MNHNS and CDR2 is SASEGT. The V segment lost 5 bases and the J segment 2 bases; nucleotides outside the gene matches: 6. This CDR3 contains 15 residues.

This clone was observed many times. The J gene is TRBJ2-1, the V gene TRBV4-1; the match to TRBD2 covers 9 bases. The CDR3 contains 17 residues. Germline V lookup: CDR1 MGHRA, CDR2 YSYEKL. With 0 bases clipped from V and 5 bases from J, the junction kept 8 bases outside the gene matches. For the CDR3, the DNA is TGCGCCAGCAGCCAAGACATCGCTAGCGGGAAACACAATGAGCAGTTCTTC. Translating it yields CASSQDIASGKHNEQFF.

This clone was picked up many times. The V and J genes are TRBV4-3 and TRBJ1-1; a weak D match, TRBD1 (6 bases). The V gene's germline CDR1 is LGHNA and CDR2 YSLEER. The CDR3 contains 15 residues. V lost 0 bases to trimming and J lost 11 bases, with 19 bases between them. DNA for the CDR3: TGCGCCAGCAGCCAAGATCGGGGGGGGGCCCACCGCGCTTTCTTT. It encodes CASSQDRGGAHRAFF.

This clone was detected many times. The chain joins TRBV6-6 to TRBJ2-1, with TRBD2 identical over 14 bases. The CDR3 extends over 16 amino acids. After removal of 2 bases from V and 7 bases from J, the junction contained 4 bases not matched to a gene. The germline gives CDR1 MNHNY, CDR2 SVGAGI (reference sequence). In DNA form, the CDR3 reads TGTGCCAGCAGTTACCCGACTAGCGGGAGGGGTAATGAGCAGTTCTTC. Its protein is CASSYPTSGRGNEQFF.

In nucleotides, the CDR3 is TGCAGTGCTAGCCTCTGGACAGGGGCCTCTAATGAAAAACTGTTTTTT. It specifies CSASLWTGASNEKLFF. The chain combines TRBV20-1 with TRBJ1-4, with 9 bases aligning to TRBD1. V lost 3 bases to trimming and J lost 3 bases; unmatched junction nucleotides: 8. The CDR3 runs 16 residues. Per germline, CDR1 DFQATT and CDR2 SNEGSKA (reference sequence).

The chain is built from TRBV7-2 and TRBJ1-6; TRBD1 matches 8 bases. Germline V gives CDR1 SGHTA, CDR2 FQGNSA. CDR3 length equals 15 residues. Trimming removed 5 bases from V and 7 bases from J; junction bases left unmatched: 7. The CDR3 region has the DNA TGTGCCAGCAGCATACAGGGGGAGCGCAATTCACCCCTCCACTTT. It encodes CASSIQGERNSPLHF.

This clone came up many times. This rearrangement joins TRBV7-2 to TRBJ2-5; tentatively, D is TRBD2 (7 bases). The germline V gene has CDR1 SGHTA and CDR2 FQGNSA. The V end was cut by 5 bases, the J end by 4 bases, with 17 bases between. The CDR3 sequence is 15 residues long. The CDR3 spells CASSDGDGGAETQYF. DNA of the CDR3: TGTGCCAGCAGCGACGGGGATGGGGGGGCAGAGACCCAGTACTTC.

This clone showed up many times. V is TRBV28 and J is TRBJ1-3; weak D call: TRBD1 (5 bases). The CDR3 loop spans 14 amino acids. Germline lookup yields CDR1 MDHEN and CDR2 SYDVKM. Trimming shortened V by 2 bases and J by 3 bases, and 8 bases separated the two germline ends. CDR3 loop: CASSLRGIGNTIYF. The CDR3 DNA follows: TGTGCCAGCAGTTTAAGGGGTATTGGAAACACCATATATTTT.

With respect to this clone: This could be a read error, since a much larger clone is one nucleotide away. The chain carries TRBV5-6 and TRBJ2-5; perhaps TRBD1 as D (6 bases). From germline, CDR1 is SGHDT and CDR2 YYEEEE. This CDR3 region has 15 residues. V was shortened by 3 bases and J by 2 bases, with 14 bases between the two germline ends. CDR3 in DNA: TGTGCCAGCAGCTCCAACAGGGATCTTCAAGAGACCCAGTACTTC. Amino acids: CASSSNRDLQETQYF. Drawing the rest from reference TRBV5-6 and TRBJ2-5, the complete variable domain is DAGVTQSPTHLIKTRGQQVTLRCSPKSGHDTVSWYQQALGQGPQFIFQYYEEEERQRGNFPDRFSGHQFPNYSSELNVNALLLGDSALYLCASSSNRDLQETQYFGPGTRLLVL.

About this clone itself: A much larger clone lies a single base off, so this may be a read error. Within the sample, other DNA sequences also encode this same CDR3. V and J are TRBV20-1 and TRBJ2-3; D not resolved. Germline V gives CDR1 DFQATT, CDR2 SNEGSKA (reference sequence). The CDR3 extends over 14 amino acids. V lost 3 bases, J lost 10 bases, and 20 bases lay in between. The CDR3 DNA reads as TGCAGTGCTAGTGGTGGTGTCGGCCGAAAAGCGCAGTATTTT. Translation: CSASGGVGRKAQYF.